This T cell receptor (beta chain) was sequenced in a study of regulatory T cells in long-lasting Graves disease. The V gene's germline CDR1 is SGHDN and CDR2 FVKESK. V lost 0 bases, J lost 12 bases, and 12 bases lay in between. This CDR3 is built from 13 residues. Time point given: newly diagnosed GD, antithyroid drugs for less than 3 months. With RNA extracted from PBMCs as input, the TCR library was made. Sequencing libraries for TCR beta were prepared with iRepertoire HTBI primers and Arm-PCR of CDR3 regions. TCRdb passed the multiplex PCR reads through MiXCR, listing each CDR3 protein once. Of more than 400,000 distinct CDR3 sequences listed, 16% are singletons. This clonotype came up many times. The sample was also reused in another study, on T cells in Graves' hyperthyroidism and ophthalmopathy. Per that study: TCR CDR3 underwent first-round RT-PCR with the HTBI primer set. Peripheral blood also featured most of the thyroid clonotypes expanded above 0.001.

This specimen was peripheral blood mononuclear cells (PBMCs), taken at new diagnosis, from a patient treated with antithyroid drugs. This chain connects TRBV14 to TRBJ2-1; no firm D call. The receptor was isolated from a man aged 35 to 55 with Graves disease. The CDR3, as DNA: TGTGCCAGCAGCCAAGATACCGTCTACCGGCAGTTCTTC. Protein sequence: CASSQDTVYRQFF.